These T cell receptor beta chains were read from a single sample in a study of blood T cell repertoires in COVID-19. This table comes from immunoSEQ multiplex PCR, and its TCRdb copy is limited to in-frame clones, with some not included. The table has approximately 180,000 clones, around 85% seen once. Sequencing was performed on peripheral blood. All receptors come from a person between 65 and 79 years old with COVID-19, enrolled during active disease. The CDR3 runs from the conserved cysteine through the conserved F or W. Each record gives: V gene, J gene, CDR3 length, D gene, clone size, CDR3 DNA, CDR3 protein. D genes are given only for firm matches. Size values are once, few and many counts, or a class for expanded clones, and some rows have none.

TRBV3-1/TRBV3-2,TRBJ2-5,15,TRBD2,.,TGTGCCAGCAGCTTCGGGACTAGCGAGGAAGAGACCCAGTACTTC,CASSFGTSEEETQYF
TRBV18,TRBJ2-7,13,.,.,TGTGCCAGCTCATCGGCAGGGTCGGGCGAGCAGTACTTC,CASSSAGSGEQYF
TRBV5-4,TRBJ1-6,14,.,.,TGTGCCAGCAGCTCGGACATTAGGAATTCACCCCTCCACTTT,CASSSDIRNSPLHF
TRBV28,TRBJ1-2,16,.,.,TGTGCCAGCAGCCCACCTCCCCTTGGGCAGGGAAGGGACTACACCTTC,CASSPPPLGQGRDYTF
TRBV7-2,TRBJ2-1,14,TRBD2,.,TGTGCCAGCAGCTTAGACTGGGGGGGGAATGAGCAGTTCTTC,CASSLDWGGNEQFF
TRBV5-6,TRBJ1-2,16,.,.,TGTGCCAGCAGCTTGAAGCAGGGGCTCGACCCCCGTGGCTACACCTTC,CASSLKQGLDPRGYTF
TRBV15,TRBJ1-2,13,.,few,TGTGCCACCAGCAAAGGGGCTAACTATGGCTACACCTTC,CATSKGANYGYTF
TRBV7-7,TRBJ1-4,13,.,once,TGTGCCAGCAGCGAACGGCCGGGTGAAAAACTGTTTTTT,CASSERPGEKLFF
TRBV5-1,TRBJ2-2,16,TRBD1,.,TGCGCCAGCAGCAGATACAGGGGGGCGAACACCGGGGAGCTGTTTTTT,CASSRYRGANTGELFF
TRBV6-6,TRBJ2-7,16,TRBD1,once,TGTGCCAGCAGTACCGGACAGGGCCGCTTCGGTTACGAGCAGTACTTC,CASSTGQGRFGYEQYF
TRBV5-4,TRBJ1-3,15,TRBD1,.,TGTGCCAGTTCAAGGGACAGGGGTCCCGGAAACACCATATATTTT,CASSRDRGPGNTIYF
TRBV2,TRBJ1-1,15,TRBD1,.,TGTGCCAGCAGTGAAGTCAGATCGAGCTCAGGGGGAGCTTTCTTT,CASSEVRSSSGGAFF
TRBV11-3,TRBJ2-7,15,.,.,TGTGCCAGCAGCTCAGCCGGGACACACTCAAACGAGCAGTACTTC,CASSSAGTHSNEQYF
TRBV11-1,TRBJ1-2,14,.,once,TGTGCCAGCAGCTTAGTATCGGGGGACTATGGCTACACCTTC,CASSLVSGDYGYTF
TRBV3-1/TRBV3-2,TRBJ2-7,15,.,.,TGTGCCAGCAGCCAAGATGCAGGGGGGAGGAGCGAGCAGTACTTC,CASSQDAGGRSEQYF
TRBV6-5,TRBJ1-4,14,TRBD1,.,TGTGCCACCGAAGGACAGGGGGTGCATGAAAAACTGTTTTTT,CATEGQGVHEKLFF
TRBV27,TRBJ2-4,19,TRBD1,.,TGTGCCAGCAGACACAGACAGGGTTTGGGTCATTCAGCCAAAAACATTCAGTACTTC,CASRHRQGLGHSAKNIQYF
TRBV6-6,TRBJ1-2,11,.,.,TGTGCCAGCAGTACACTTAGGACAGCCACCTTC,CASSTLRTATF
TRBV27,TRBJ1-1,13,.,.,TGTGCCAGCAGTTTATCGAGGAACACTGAAGCTTTCTTT,CASSLSRNTEAFF
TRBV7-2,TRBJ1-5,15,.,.,TGTGCCAGCAGCTTAGAAGACAGTAGCAATCAGCCCCAGCATTTT,CASSLEDSSNQPQHF
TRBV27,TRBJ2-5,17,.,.,TGTGCCAGCAGTCCTTACAACCAGGACGGTGGGGGGGAGACCCAGTACTTC,CASSPYNQDGGGETQYF
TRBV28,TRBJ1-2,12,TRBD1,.,TGTGCCAGCGGACAGGGGGCAAGGGGCTACACCTTC,CASGQGARGYTF
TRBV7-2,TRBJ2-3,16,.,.,TGTGCCAGCAGCTCCAGGGGGGCGATACGCACAGATACGCAGTATTTT,CASSSRGAIRTDTQYF
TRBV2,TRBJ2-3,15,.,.,TGTGCCAGCAGTGAAGGGGGCCTCTGGGCAGATACGCAGTATTTT,CASSEGGLWADTQYF
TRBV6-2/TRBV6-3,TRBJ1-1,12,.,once,TGTGCCAGCGGCCTTCCTAACACTGAAGCTTTCTTT,CASGLPNTEAFF
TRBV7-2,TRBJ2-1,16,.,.,TGTGCCAGCAGCCCACCTCGTGGCGGGGTTTACAATGAGCAGTTCTTC,CASSPPRGGVYNEQFF
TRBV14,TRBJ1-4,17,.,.,TGTGCCAGCAGTCTACAGGCGGCAAGAGCAACTAATGAAAAACTGTTTTTT,CASSLQAARATNEKLFF
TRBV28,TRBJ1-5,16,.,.,TGTGCCAGCAGCAGGGGCAGGCTTAGGGGTGATCAGCCCCAGCATTTT,CASSRGRLRGDQPQHF
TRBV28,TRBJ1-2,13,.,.,TGTGCCAGCCGCCGGGGGGTTGATGATGGCTACACCTTC,CASRRGVDDGYTF
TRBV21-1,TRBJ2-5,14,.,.,TGTGCCAGCAGCACCGGGGTGAGGAGGGAGACCCAGTACTTC,CASSTGVRRETQYF
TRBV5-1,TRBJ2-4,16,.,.,TGCGCCAGCAGCTTGGAGATGGGCTACGCCAAAAACATTCAGTACTTC,CASSLEMGYAKNIQYF
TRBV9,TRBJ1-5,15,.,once,TGTGCCAGCAGCGTAGCTGACACCCCGGGGCAGCCCCAGCATTTT,CASSVADTPGQPQHF
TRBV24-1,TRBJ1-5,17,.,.,TGTGCCACCAGTGAGAATGGGCGTTCAAGTGGGAATCAGCCCCAGCATTTT,CATSENGRSSGNQPQHF
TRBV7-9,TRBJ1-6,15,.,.,TGTGCCAGCAGCTTAAAGCAGGGCCAGGGCTCACCCCTCCACTTT,CASSLKQGQGSPLHF
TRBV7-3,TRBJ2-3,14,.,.,TGTGCCAGCAGCTACGGGACTAGCACAGATACGCAGTATTTT,CASSYGTSTDTQYF
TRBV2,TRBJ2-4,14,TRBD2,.,TGTGCCAGCAGTACGACTAGCGGGGGAAACATTCAGTACTTC,CASSTTSGGNIQYF
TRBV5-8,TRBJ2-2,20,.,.,TGTGCCAGCAGCTGGGCGACTACCGCCAAAGCTTATGTGAACACCGGGGAGCTGTTTTTT,CASSWATTAKAYVNTGELFF
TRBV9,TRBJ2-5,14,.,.,TGTGCCAGCAGCGTAGGGCAGGGTGGAGAGACCCAGTACTTC,CASSVGQGGETQYF
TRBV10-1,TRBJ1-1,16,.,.,TGCGCCAGCAGTGCAAAACTCGACGGGGGACACACTGAAGCTTTCTTT,CASSAKLDGGHTEAFF